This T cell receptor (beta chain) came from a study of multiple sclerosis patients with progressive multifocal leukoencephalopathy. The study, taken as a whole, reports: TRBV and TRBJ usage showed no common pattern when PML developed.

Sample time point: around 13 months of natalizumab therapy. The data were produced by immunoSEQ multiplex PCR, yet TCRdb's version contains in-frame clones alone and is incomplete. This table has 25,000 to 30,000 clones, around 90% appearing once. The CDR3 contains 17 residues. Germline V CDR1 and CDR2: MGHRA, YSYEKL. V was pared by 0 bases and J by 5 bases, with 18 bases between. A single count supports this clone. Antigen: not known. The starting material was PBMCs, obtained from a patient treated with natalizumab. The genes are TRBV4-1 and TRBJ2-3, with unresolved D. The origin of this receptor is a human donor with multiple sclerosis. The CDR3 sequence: CASSQDGLSGGRDTQYF. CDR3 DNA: TGCGCCAGCAGCCAAGATGGGCTTTCGGGCGGAAGAGATACGCAGTATTTT.